These 13 T cell receptor beta chains came from one sample sequenced in a study of T cells after posttransplantation cyclophosphamide. The naive gate required viable CD3+CD4+ or CD3+CD8+ cells with CCR7+CD45RA+CD45RO-CD95-CD27+CD28+ phenotype. The data were produced by immunoSEQ multiplex PCR, yet TCRdb's version contains in-frame clones alone and is incomplete. The sample has under 35,000 clones; 80% to 95% are singletons. The specimen was naive CD4+ T cells sorted from PBMCs. These receptors were taken from an older woman in good health, CMV-negative, and a related stem cell transplant donor.

The chain is built from TRBV7-7 and TRBJ2-2, with a weak D call TRBD2 (6 bases). V lost 0 bases and J 5 bases, leaving 10 bases between the germline ends. Per the germline V gene, CDR1 is SSHAT and CDR2 is FNYEAQ (reference sequence). CDR3 size: 15 residues. The CDR3 spells CASSLAGSPTGELFF. In DNA form, the CDR3 reads TGTGCCAGCAGCTTAGCCGGGAGTCCGACCGGGGAGCTGTTTTTT.

The chain combines TRBV19 with TRBJ1-1, with D hard to call. Trimming took off 3 bases at V and 4 bases at J, with 18 bases between the two ends. Germline CDR1 is LNHDA and CDR2 is SQIVND (reference sequence). The CDR3 spans 16 residues. The CDR3 DNA sequence: TGTGCCAGTAGTATTGTCGGCGCTACGGGGAGCACTGAAGCTTTCTTT. Its protein is CASSIVGATGSTEAFF.

The V call is TRBV9, the J call TRBJ1-5; the match to TRBD1 covers 7 bases. Germline trimming cut 0 bases from V and 0 bases from J; bases unmatched to any gene: 6. In germline, CDR1 is SGDLS, CDR2 YYNGEE. The CDR3 is 17 amino acids. CDR3 sequence reads: CASSVGDSSYSNQPQHF. The CDR3 nucleotides are TGTGCCAGCAGCGTAGGGGACAGCTCATATAGCAATCAGCCCCAGCATTTT.

The J gene is TRBJ2-6, the V gene TRBV30, with D uncertain. V was trimmed by 1 base and J by 2 bases, leaving 12 bases between them. This CDR3 spans 16 amino acids. CDR1 and CDR2 (germline): GTSNPN, SVGIG (reference sequence). CDR3 in amino acids: CAWSDQVVAGANVLTF. CDR3 nucleotides: TGTGCCTGGAGTGACCAGGTGGTAGCTGGGGCCAACGTCCTGACTTTC. The whole variable domain, remainder taken from reference TRBV30 and TRBJ2-6, is SQTIHQWPATLVQPVGSPLSLECTVEGTSNPNLYWYRQAAGRGLQLLFYSVGIGQISSEVPQNLSASRPQDRQFILSSKKLLLSDSGFYLCAWSDQVVAGANVLTFGAGSRLTVL.

This chain connects TRBV7-2 to TRBJ2-7; 10 positions match TRBD1. Germline CDR1 is SGHTA and CDR2 is FQGNSA. The CDR3 covers 14 residues. V shed 5 bases and J 3 bases; nucleotides not matched to a gene: 4. The CDR3 nucleotides read TGTGCCAGCAGCCCGGGACAGGGGTACTACGAGCAGTACTTC. This translates into CASSPGQGYYEQYF.

The J gene is TRBJ2-1, the V gene TRBV18; 10 bases fit TRBD2. V lost 6 bases and J lost 6; bases outside the gene matches: 8. The germline CDR1 and CDR2 sequences are KGHSH and LQKENI. This CDR3 spans 15 amino acids. This chain's CDR3 is CASSPGLAGVNEQFF. DNA of the CDR3: TGTGCCAGCTCCCCGGGGCTAGCGGGAGTCAATGAGCAGTTCTTC.

This chain joins TRBV6-6 and TRBJ2-3; 10 positions match TRBD2. The CDR3 is 16 amino acids. Per the germline V gene, CDR1 is MNHNY and CDR2 is SVGAGI (reference sequence). With V trimmed by 6 bases and J by 0 bases, 6 bases remained unmatched. CDR3 loop: CASSQLAGVSTDTQYF. As DNA, the CDR3 is TGTGCCAGCAGCCAGCTAGCGGGGGTTAGCACAGATACGCAGTATTTT.

The chain joins TRBV6-5 to TRBJ2-1, with 9 bases identical to TRBD2. Germline CDR1 is MNHEY and CDR2 is SVGAGI. The J segment lost 8 bases and the V segment lost 5 bases, leaving 7 bases of the junction unmatched. This CDR3 is built from 14 residues. The CDR3 loop reads CASSRTSAIDEQFF. As DNA, the CDR3 is TGTGCCAGCAGTCGGACTAGCGCGATAGATGAGCAGTTCTTC.

The genes are TRBV23-1 and TRBJ1-4; possibly TRBD1 for D (5 bases). TRBV23-1 is placed among ORFs of uncertain function. V lost 9 bases, J lost 8 bases, and 19 bases lay in between. CDR3 length: 14 amino acids. The DNA for the CDR3 is TGCGCCAGGGTAAGACAGCCCGGCATGGAAAAACTGTTTTTT. Amino acid sequence: CARVRQPGMEKLFF.

The gene calls are TRBV18 and TRBJ2-5; tentative D call: TRBD2 (6 bases). The CDR3 is 14 residues long. Trimming took off 4 bases at V and 2 bases at J, with 11 bases between the two ends. Germline assignment: CDR1 KGHSH and CDR2 LQKENI. In nucleotides, the CDR3 is TGTGCCAGCTCACTCCTAGCGATTCAAGAGACCCAGTACTTC. This sequence encodes CASSLLAIQETQYF.

CDR3 in amino acids: CAWRGQVGEAFF. CDR3 DNA: TGTGCCTGGAGGGGACAGGTTGGTGAAGCTTTCTTT. The V gene is TRBV30, the J gene TRBJ1-1; 8 bases line up with TRBD1. The germline CDR1 and CDR2 sequences are GTSNPN and SVGIG (reference sequence). CDR3 size: 12 residues. Unmatched junction bases numbered 4, after V lost 3 bases and J lost 7 bases.

The chain recombines TRBV6-5 with TRBJ2-1; D is perhaps TRBD1 (6 bases). The V end was cut by 1 base, the J end by 7 bases, with 14 bases between. In germline, CDR1 is MNHEY, CDR2 SVGAGI. This CDR3 contains 15 residues. The CDR3 DNA is TGTGCCAGCAGTTACTTGGCTGACAGGCTAAATGAGCAGTTCTTC. It translates to CASSYLADRLNEQFF.

The rearrangement links TRBV5-4 to TRBJ2-6; TRBD1 aligns across 7 bases. The CDR3 contains 16 residues. Trimming removed 4 bases from V and 2 bases from J; junction bases left unmatched: 6. Germline V gene sequence: CDR1 SGHNT, CDR2 YYREEE (reference sequence). CDR3 nucleotide sequence: TGTGCCAGCAGCCCTAGAGGGGGCGCTGGGGCCAACGTCCTGACTTTC. This sequence encodes CASSPRGGAGANVLTF.